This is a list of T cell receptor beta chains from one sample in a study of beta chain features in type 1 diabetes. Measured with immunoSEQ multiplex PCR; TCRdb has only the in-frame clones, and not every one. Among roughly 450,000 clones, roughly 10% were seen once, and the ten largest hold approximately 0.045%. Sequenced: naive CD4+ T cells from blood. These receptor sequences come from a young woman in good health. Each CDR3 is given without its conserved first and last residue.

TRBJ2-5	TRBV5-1	ASSRTAQQETQY
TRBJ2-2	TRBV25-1	ASSEGPGELF
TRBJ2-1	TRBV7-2	ASSPASASGNNEQF
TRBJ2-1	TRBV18	ASSPTGPFSYNEQF
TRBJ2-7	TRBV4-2	ASSQDRAGSSYEQY
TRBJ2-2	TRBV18	ASSPRPRNTGELF
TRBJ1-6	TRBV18	ASSPVQGGLKNSPLH
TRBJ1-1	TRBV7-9	ASSLVGLNTEAF
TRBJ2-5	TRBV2	ASSAETAAQETQY
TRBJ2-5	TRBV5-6	ASSLVSLRGRETQY
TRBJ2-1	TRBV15	ATSTQAGGSPNEQF
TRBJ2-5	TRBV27	ASSLTGQGGQETQY
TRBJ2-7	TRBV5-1	ASSFTQRGSYEQY
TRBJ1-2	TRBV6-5	ASSDNTNYGYT
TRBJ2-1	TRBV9	ASSLAGGLGYNEQF
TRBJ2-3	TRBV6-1	ASRTSTDTQY
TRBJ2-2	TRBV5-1	ASSFGPNTGELF
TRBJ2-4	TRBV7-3	ASSAKHPNIQY
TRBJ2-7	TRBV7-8	ASTLGLAGNYEQY
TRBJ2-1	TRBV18	ASSPPVGTGGYNEQF
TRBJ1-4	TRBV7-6	ASSLAPTAGDEKLF
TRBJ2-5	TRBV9	ASSLQGAGETQY
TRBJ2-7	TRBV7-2	ASATQGLAIYEQY
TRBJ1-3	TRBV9	ASSVVSSTSGNTIY
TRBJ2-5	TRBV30	AWSAGETQY
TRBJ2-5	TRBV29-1	SVARQPNQETQY
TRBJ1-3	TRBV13	ASSLVGAGNTIY
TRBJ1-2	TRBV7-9	ASSPVIVQAPSDGYT
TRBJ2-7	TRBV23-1	ASSQSGQPPSSYEQY
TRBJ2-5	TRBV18	ASSPTGLKYQETQY
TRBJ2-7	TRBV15	ATSKRQASYEQY
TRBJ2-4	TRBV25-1	ASSERWMDIQY
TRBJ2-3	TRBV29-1	SVGGRRGTDTQY
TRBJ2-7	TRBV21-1	ASSKEGQSTYEQY
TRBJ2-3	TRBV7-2	ASSQRSHSTDTQY
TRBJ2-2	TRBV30	AWSDNNWWTGELF
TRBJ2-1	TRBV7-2	ASSLPGQTYNEQF
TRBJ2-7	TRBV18	ASSPYLGQTYEQY
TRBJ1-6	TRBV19	ASSIGRQGPLH
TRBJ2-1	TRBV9	ASSVEGGRGNEQF
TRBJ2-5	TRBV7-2	ASSLTSGVIQETQY
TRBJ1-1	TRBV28	ASSSVQGDEAF
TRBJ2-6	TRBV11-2	ASSPDGWDVLT
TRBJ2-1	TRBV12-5	ASGLGQGHNEQF
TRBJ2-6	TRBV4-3	ASSQVAPLSGANVLT
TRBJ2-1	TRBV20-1	SAGTYNEQF
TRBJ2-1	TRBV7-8	ASSSARTSRASSYNEQF
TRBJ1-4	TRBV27	ASSWRTGNEKLF
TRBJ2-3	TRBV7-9	ASSFLAGGPAQY
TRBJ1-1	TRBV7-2	ASSPQTLGAF